This T cell receptor beta chain was captured in a study of vaccination effects on CD4 cells after COVID-19. Within the ViraFEST assay, antigen-specific CD4+ T cells underwent expansion with viral peptide pools prior to sequencing. Following a roughly ten-day culture, CD4+ T cells were purified. All study participants received two doses of BNT162b2 or mRNA-1273 vaccine. A density of about 1.8 million PBMC per well was used; these cells were cultured with roughly 10 IU/ml IL-2 and around 9.6 ug/ml peptides. Days 3 and 7 saw half the medium replaced with IL-2 medium. This clone has more than one count but fewer than ten. What it binds is not known. TCRdb keeps only in-frame clones here, not all; method: immunoSEQ multiplex PCR. The top ten hold around 1.5% of the sample, which has almost 70,000 clones, 74% seen once. Per germline, CDR1 MNHEY and CDR2 SVGAGI. The CDR3 runs to 15 residues. Trimming removed 6 bases from V and 1 base from J; junction bases left unmatched: 5.

The sequence came from a human donor who received a COVID-19 vaccine. The source material was CD4+ T cells from PBMCs cultured with HCoV-229E spike peptides, sampled after COVID-19 vaccination. The chain links TRBV6-5 to TRBJ2-5; 10 bases line up with TRBD2. CDR3 bases: TGTGCCAGCAGGAAAAGGACTAGCGGCCAAGAGACCCAGTACTTC. Its protein product is CASRKRTSGQETQYF.